This T cell receptor (beta chain) was profiled in a study of T-cell reconstitution after alpha-beta-depleted transplantation in children. Study observations and caveats: Reported findings indicate that, about two months after transplant, alpha-beta T cells came from several hundred expanded clones, which were derived from non-depleted graft cells. From surviving recipient T cells and thymic progenitors came the high day-60 TCRbeta diversity observed in some patients. Once a year had passed after transplant, T-cell counts and diversity came mostly from newly produced T cells.

The germline CDR1 and CDR2 sequences are SGHRS and YFSETQ. The CDR3 contains 15 residues. After removal of 1 base from V and 5 bases from J, the junction contained 5 bases not matched to a gene. Preparation of the TCRbeta library used unique molecular identifiers. TCRdb itself ran the PCR reads through MiXCR, one entry per CDR3 protein. Among some 300,000 distinct CDR3 sequences, around 10% were seen once, and the ten largest hold approximately 7.6%. In its sample, this clonotype was seen many times. Antigen specificity is unknown. The receptor was isolated from a boy under three years old with acute myeloid leukemia, due to receive a stem cell transplant. Sample: PBMCs, taken before TCRalphabeta/CD19-depleted stem cell transplant. V is TRBV5-1 and J is TRBJ2-5; 10 positions agree with TRBD2. Here the CDR3 reads CASSLTGTSDETQYF. The CDR3 DNA reads TGCGCCAGCAGCTTGACCGGGACTAGCGATGAGACCCAGTACTTC.